This TCR beta chain was sequenced for a study of blood T cell repertoires in COVID-19. Turning to the study itself: The origin of the acute and convalescent COVID-19 samples was the United States, Italy and Spain. PBMCs, B-cell-depleted T cells, or T cells provided the cDNA or gDNA that made up the material.

Per the original methods: Reference gene primer amplification in the assay estimated nucleated cell counts. Data came from immunoSEQ multiplex PCR; TCRdb stores just in-frame clones and leaves some out. V and J calls and clone size are given by that table; D and trimming were obtained from the DNA. The sample holds approximately 140,000 clones, approximately 91% seen once. The sample consisted of peripheral blood. The clonotype originates from a man aged 50 or older with active or convalescent COVID-19.

The CDR3 protein is CASNNRAYEQYF. The CDR3 DNA reads TGTGCCAGCAATAACAGAGCCTACGAGCAGTACTTC. The chain has TRBV28 and TRBJ2-7; D gene unclear. V dropped 7 bases and J dropped 2 bases, with 9 bases sitting between them. There are 12 residues in the CDR3. The germline V gene encodes CDR1 MDHEN and CDR2 SYDVKM.